This T cell receptor (beta chain) was captured in a study of T cell responses to AZD1222 COVID-19 vaccine. Points from the study as a whole: Spike was spanned by vaccine-associated CD4 TCRs, which were dominant at 160-218 and 743-854.

As concerns this clone: The antigen remains undetermined.

Some clones are missing from TCRdb's copy, which holds only in-frame ones; the method was immunoSEQ multiplex PCR. The sample records 65,000 to 75,000 clones, around three quarters being singletons. Per germline, CDR1 SGHRS and CDR2 YFSETQ. V was pared by 3 bases and J by 7 bases, with 5 bases of the junction left unmatched. The CDR3 length is 14 residues. Sequences were derived from peripheral blood, sampled 28 days after the second AZD1222 dose. The genes are TRBV5-1 and TRBJ1-4, with TRBD1 matching 8 bases. The receptor's source is an adult who received the AZD1222 COVID-19 vaccine. The CDR3 DNA sequence: TGCGCCAGCAGCTCTGGCAGGGGGCGTGAAAAACTGTTTTTT. Protein product: CASSSGRGREKLFF.